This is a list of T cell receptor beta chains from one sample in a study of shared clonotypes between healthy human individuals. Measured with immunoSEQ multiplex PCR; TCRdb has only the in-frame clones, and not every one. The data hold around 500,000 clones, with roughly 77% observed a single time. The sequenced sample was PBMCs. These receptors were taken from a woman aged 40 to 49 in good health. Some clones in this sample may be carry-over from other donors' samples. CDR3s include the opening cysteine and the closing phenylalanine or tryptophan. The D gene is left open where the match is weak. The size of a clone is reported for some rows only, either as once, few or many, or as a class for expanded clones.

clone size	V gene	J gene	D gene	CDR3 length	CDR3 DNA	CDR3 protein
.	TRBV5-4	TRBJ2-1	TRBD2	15	TGTGCCAGCAGCTTTACTCTAGCGGGAGGTGCTGAGCAGTTCTTC	CASSFTLAGGAEQFF
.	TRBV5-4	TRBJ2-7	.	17	TGTGCCAGCAGCTTGGCCATCACAAACGTCGGGGCCGACGAGCAGTACTTC	CASSLAITNVGADEQYF
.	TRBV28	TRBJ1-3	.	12	TGTGCCAGCAGTTTAGTTGGAAACACCATATATTTT	CASSLVGNTIYF
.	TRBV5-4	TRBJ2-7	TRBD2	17	TGTGCCAGCAGTCCCGGACTAGCGGGAGGTGCTGTCTACGAGCAGTACTTC	CASSPGLAGGAVYEQYF
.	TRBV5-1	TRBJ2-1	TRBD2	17	TGCGCCAGCAGCACGGGACTAGCGGGAGTGGGAGGCAATGAGCAGTTCTTC	CASSTGLAGVGGNEQFF
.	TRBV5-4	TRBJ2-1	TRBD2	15	TGTGCCAGCAGCTTGTGGGAGCGGGAGGCTCTTGAGCAGTTCTTC	CASSLWEREALEQFF
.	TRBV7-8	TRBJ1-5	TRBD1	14	TGTGCCAGCAGCTCAGGACAGGGGTTTCAGCCCCAGCATTTT	CASSSGQGFQPQHF
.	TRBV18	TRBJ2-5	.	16	TGTGCCAGCTCACCACGCGTTTTTACAGCCCGAGAGACCCAGTACTTC	CASSPRVFTARETQYF
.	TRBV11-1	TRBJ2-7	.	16	TGTGCCAGCAGCTTACCTTCGACAGGCGGAGCCTACGAGCAGTACTTC	CASSLPSTGGAYEQYF
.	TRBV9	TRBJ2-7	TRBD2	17	TGTGCCAGCAGCGTAGGTGCCAGCGGGAGGCTTGACTACGAGCAGTACTTC	CASSVGASGRLDYEQYF
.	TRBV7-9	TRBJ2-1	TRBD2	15	TGTGCCAGCAGCCCCCGGGTAGCGGGAGGGAATGAGCAGTTCTTC	CASSPRVAGGNEQFF
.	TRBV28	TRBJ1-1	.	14	TGTGCCAGCAGTTTAATGAGAGATAATACTGAAGCTTTCTTT	CASSLMRDNTEAFF
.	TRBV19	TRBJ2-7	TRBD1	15	TGTGCCAGTAGTTTAGGGCCGGGACAGACCTACGAGCAGTACTTC	CASSLGPGQTYEQYF
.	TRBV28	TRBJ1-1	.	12	TGTGCCAGCAGTTCCCGGGACCAACATCCCCTCTTT	CASSSRDQHPLF
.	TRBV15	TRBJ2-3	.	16	TGTGCCACCAGCAGAGACCCGGGCTCTAGCACAGATACGCAGTATTTT	CATSRDPGSSTDTQYF
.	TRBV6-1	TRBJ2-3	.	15	TGTGCCAGCAGTGAAGCCGGACAGAGCACAGATACGCAGTATTTT	CASSEAGQSTDTQYF
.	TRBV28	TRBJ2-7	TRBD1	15	TGTGCCAGCAGACCGGGACAGGGGACCCCCTACGAGCAGTACTTC	CASRPGQGTPYEQYF
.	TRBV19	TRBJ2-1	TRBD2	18	TGTGCCAGTAGCCTCCCCTTCACTAGCGGGAGGCCTTCGTGGGAGCAGTTCTTC	CASSLPFTSGRPSWEQFF
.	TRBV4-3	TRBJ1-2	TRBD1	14	TGCGCCAGCAGCCAAGCACAGGGGGAGTTAGGCTACACCTTC	CASSQAQGELGYTF
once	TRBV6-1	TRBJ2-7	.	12	TGTGCCAGCAGTGAAGGGCGGGTTGAGCAGTACTTC	CASSEGRVEQYF
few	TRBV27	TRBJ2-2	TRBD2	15	TGTGCCAGCAGCCTCAGCGGGACGAACACCGGGGAGCTGTTTTTT	CASSLSGTNTGELFF
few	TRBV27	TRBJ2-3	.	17	TGTGCCAGCAGTTTGGCGGCAGTTCTTACTCTCACAGATACGCAGTATTTT	CASSLAAVLTLTDTQYF
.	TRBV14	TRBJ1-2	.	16	TGTGCCAGCAGCCTTCGAGCCGGGACCGGAGGTGTTGGCTACACCTTC	CASSLRAGTGGVGYTF
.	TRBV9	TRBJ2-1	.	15	TGTGCCAGCAGCGTAGACTCCGGCTCCTACAATGAGCAGTTCTTC	CASSVDSGSYNEQFF
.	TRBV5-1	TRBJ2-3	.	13	TGCGCCAGCAGCCCTACCGAGGGAGATACGCAGTATTTT	CASSPTEGDTQYF
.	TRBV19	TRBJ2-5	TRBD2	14	TGTGCCAGTGGTAGCGGGAGGGCCGAGGAGACCCAGTACTTC	CASGSGRAEETQYF
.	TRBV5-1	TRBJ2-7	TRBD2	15	TGCGCCAGCAGCCTTAGCGGGAGACGGGCCTACGAGCAGTACTTC	CASSLSGRRAYEQYF
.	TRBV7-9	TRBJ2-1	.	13	TGTGCCAGCAGCTCTCCTTTGATCAATGAGCAGTTCTTC	CASSSPLINEQFF
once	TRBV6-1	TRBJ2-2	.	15	TGTGCCTGCCGCGGGGTCGGGATAAACACCGGGGAGCTGTTTTTT	CACRGVGINTGELFF
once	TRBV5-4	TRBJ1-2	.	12	TGTGCCAGCAGCTTGGATTGGCGCGGCTACACCTTC	CASSLDWRGYTF